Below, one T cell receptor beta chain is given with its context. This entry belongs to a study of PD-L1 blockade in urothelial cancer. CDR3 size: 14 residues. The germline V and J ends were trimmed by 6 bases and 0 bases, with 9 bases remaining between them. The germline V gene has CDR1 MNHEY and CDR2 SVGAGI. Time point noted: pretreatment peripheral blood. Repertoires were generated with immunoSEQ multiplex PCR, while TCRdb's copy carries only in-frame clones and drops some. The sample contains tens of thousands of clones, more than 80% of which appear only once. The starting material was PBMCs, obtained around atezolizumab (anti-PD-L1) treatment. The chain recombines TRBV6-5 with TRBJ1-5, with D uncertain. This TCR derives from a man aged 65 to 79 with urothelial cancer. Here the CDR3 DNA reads TGTGCCAGCAGCCTCGGGGATAGCAATCAGCCCCAGCATTTT. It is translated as CASSLGDSNQPQHF.